Below are 16 T cell receptor beta chains sequenced from a single sample in a study of blood T cell repertoires in COVID-19. Method: immunoSEQ multiplex PCR; TCRdb's copy keeps in-frame clones and lacks some. The data show about 240,000 clones, 82% seen once. Sequencing input: peripheral blood. These receptors originate from a woman between 55 and 75 years old with active or convalescent COVID-19.

V gene TRBV27 combines with J gene TRBJ1-6; 10 positions match TRBD1. The CDR3 covers 15 residues. CDR1 and CDR2 (germline): MNHEY, SMNVEV (reference sequence). The ends lost 5 bases at V and 9 bases at J; junction bases unmatched: 7. The CDR3 spells CASSPSTGGISPLHF. The CDR3, as DNA: TGTGCCAGCAGTCCATCGACAGGGGGCATTTCACCCCTCCACTTT.

The chain carries TRBV20-1 and TRBJ2-3, with 7 bases identical to TRBD2. The germline CDR1 and CDR2 sequences are DFQATT and SNEGSKA (reference sequence). The CDR3 spans 15 residues. With V trimmed by 6 bases and J by 4 bases, 13 bases remained unmatched. CDR3 amino acids: CSASRVRGGADTQYF. The CDR3 bases are TGCAGTGCGAGTCGGGTGCGCGGGGGTGCAGATACGCAGTATTTT.

This clone has only a few counts. The chain recombines TRBV28 with TRBJ1-6; D remains ambiguous. The CDR3 consists of 15 residues. Germline V gene sequence: CDR1 MDHEN, CDR2 SYDVKM. Trimming pared 3 bases from V and 7 bases from J, leaving 13 bases between. The CDR3 DNA reads TGTGCCAGCAGTTTTTCTGGAAGGCGGAATTCACCCCTCCACTTT. Residues: CASSFSGRRNSPLHF.

This clone has a single count. For the CDR3, the DNA is TGTGCCAGCAGTATCACAAGCCAAGAGACCCAGTACTTC. It specifies CASSITSQETQYF. The chain carries TRBV12-3 or TRBV12-4 and TRBJ2-5; D gene ambiguous. The CDR3 has 13 residues. V lost 5 bases, J lost 1 base, and 8 bases lay in between.

The V and J genes are TRBV6-5 and TRBJ1-5, with 9 nucleotides matching TRBD1. Germline values: CDR1 MNHEY, CDR2 SVGAGI. V trimming: 5 bases; J trimming: 5 bases; junction bases outside the gene matches: 1. The CDR3 is 13 amino acids. This chain's CDR3 is CASSRTGDQPQHF. DNA of the CDR3: TGTGCCAGCAGTCGGACAGGGGATCAGCCCCAGCATTTT.

The chain joins TRBV6-2 or TRBV6-3 to TRBJ2-1; the match to TRBD2 covers 8 bases. This CDR3 is 14 amino acids long. Looked up from germline, CDR1 is MNHEY and CDR2 is SVGEGT. Trimming at V came to 0 bases and at J to 12 bases, leaving 7 bases not matched to a gene. The chain's CDR3 is CASSYSVGTRGQFF. DNA for the CDR3: TGTGCCAGCAGTTACTCAGTTGGGACTAGGGGGCAGTTCTTC.

The chain recombines TRBV10-3 with TRBJ1-3; 11 nucleotides line up with TRBD1. The CDR3 totals 16 residues. The V gene end was trimmed by 11 bases and the J gene end by 5 bases; junction bases not matched to a gene: 14. Per the germline V gene, CDR1 is ENHRY and CDR2 is SYGVKD. CDR3 loop: CASKSWGTGGRNTIYF. The DNA for the CDR3 is TGTGCCTCAAAGTCCTGGGGGACAGGGGGTCGAAACACCATATATTTT.

The gene calls are TRBV14 and TRBJ2-5; D is possibly TRBD2 (6 bases). The CDR3 consists of 14 residues. V gave up 4 bases and J gave up 1 base, with 10 bases separating them. CDR1 and CDR2 from the germline V gene are SGHDN and FVKESK. Here the CDR3 reads CASSRDSSQETQYF. The CDR3 nucleotides read TGTGCCAGCAGCCGGGACTCCTCCCAAGAGACCCAGTACTTC.

Only one count was recorded for this clone. This chain joins TRBV18 and TRBJ2-7; TRBD1 matches at 9 bases. The V gene's germline CDR1 is KGHSH and CDR2 LQKENI. The CDR3 is 14 amino acids. The junction had 9 bases not matched to a gene; V was cut back by 8 bases and J by 4 bases. CDR3 DNA sequence: TGTGCCAGCGCCAAACAGGGGGCGGGATACGAGCAGTACTTC. Translated: CASAKQGAGYEQYF.

This chain joins TRBV7-2 and TRBJ2-7, with D possibly matching TRBD1 (6 bases). Trimming cost V 5 bases and J 3 bases, with 14 bases left between them. The germline CDR1 and CDR2 sequences are SGHTA and FQGNSA. This CDR3 is built from 14 residues. The CDR3 is CASSPGQSFYEQYF. DNA of the CDR3: TGTGCCAGCAGCCCCGGACAGTCTTTCTACGAGCAGTACTTC.

The chain has TRBV30 and TRBJ1-1, with a weak D call TRBD1 (5 bases). Germline V gene data show CDR1 as GTSNPN and CDR2 as SVGIG (reference sequence). This CDR3 contains 15 residues. V lost 3 bases to trimming and J lost 4 bases, with 18 bases between them. This CDR3 is CAWRVGGARGTEAFF. In nucleotides, the CDR3 is TGTGCCTGGAGGGTTGGAGGGGCGCGGGGCACTGAAGCTTTCTTT. Filled out from reference TRBV30 and TRBJ1-1, the complete variable domain reads SQTIHQWPATLVQPVGSPLSLECTVEGTSNPNLYWYRQAAGRGLQLLFYSVGIGQISSEVPQNLSASRPQDRQFILSSKKLLLSDSGFYLCAWRVGGARGTEAFFGQGTRLTVV.

The sample holds a few counts of this clone. The J gene is TRBJ1-6, the V gene TRBV27; D might be TRBD1 (5 bases). Trimming removed 5 bases from V and 8 bases from J, with 19 bases in between. CDR1 and CDR2 (germline): MNHEY, SMNVEV (reference sequence). This CDR3 contains 16 residues. CDR3 sequence: CASSPRAYPGDSPLHF. The CDR3 coding sequence is TGTGCCAGCAGTCCCCGGGCATACCCGGGGGATTCACCCCTCCACTTT.

This clone was counted once. The CDR3 DNA reads TGTGCCAGTAGGGCCCGGGACAGGGGTGTCTATGGCTACACCTTC. Translated: CASRARDRGVYGYTF. The rearrangement uses TRBV19 and TRBJ1-2; 10 bases agree with TRBD1. Unmatched junction bases numbered 8, after V lost 6 bases and J lost 4 bases. Germline V gene lookup returns CDR1 LNHDA and CDR2 SQIVND (reference sequence). This CDR3 is 15 amino acids long.

The chain combines TRBV15 with TRBJ2-1; 13 nucleotides align to TRBD2. Germline CDR1 is LNHNV and CDR2 is YYDKDF (reference sequence). J gave up 7 bases and V 4 bases, and 4 bases lay outside the gene matches. This CDR3 comprises 15 residues. The CDR3 reads CATSIRTSGGNEQFF. CDR3 DNA: TGTGCCACCAGCATCCGGACTAGCGGGGGTAATGAGCAGTTCTTC.

The rearrangement uses TRBV5-1 and TRBJ2-7; maybe TRBD2 (5 bases). This CDR3 contains 14 residues. Germline V CDR1 and CDR2: SGHRS, YFSETQ. Deletions cut 9 bases from V and 4 bases from J, with 20 bases between. In nucleotides, the CDR3 is TGCGCCACCAAACCCGGGGATTGGGCTTACGAGCAGTACTTC. Protein sequence: CATKPGDWAYEQYF. The whole variable domain, remainder taken from reference TRBV5-1 and TRBJ2-7, is KAGVTQTPRYLIKTRGQQVTLSCSPISGHRSVSWYQQTPGQGLQFLFEYFSETQRNKGNFPGRFSGRQFSNSRSEMNVSTLELGDSALYLCATKPGDWAYEQYFGPGTRLTVT.

The rearrangement links TRBV7-8 to TRBJ2-3; 10 bases line up with TRBD2. Per germline, CDR1 SGHVS and CDR2 FQNEAQ. This CDR3 contains 14 residues. The ends lost 1 base at V and 9 bases at J; junction bases unmatched: 4. The CDR3 DNA sequence: TGTGCCAGCAGCTTAGGGACTAGCGGAACCACGCAGTATTTT. Translation: CASSLGTSGTTQYF.